The 21 T cell receptor beta chains in this list originate from one sample, sequenced in a study of blood T cell repertoires in COVID-19. Here immunoSEQ multiplex PCR was the method, and the copy in TCRdb shows in-frame clones only, minus some. The table has some 240,000 clones, 75% to 85% seen once. Sequenced material: peripheral blood. The source is a man aged 45-65 years with active or convalescent COVID-19.

Concerning this clone: Other nucleotide sequences from this sample produce the same CDR3. This chain links TRBV7-6 with TRBJ2-2; TRBD1 aligns across 7 bases. The length of the CDR3 is 14 residues. The trim removed 3 bases at V and 5 bases at J, leaving 3 bases unmatched. The germline CDR1 and CDR2 sequences are SGHVS and FNYEAQ. The CDR3 bases are TGTGCCAGCAGCTTGGGACAGCTTACCGGGGAGCTGTTTTTT. Its translation is CASSLGQLTGELFF.

This clone occurred many times. The chain has TRBV29-1 and TRBJ1-2, with a possible D match to TRBD1 (5 bases). From germline, CDR1 is SQVTM and CDR2 ANQGSEA. Trimming shortened V by 7 bases and J by 3 bases, and 18 bases separated the two germline ends. The CDR3 runs to 14 residues. CDR3 region: CSAFQGTTDYGYTF. The CDR3 DNA reads TGCAGCGCTTTTCAGGGTACGACGGACTATGGCTACACCTTC.

The chain uses TRBV19 and TRBJ1-5; TRBD1 matches 7 bases. Trimming cost V 7 bases and J 3 bases; bases outside gene matches: 15. The CDR3 is 17 residues long. Germline loops: CDR1 LNHDA, CDR2 SQIVND (reference sequence). The CDR3 here is CASISMVDRDNNQPQHF. The DNA of the CDR3 is TGTGCCAGTATTTCGATGGTTGACAGGGACAACAATCAGCCCCAGCATTTT.

The rearrangement joins TRBV11-2 to TRBJ1-3; D gene unclear. CDR3 size: 14 residues. Germline CDR1 is SGHAT and CDR2 is FQNNGV. V lost 3 bases, J lost 3 bases, and 9 bases lay in between. CDR3 region: CASSFWADGNTIYF. The CDR3 bases are TGTGCCAGCAGCTTTTGGGCCGATGGAAACACCATATATTTT.

The chain joins TRBV5-5 to TRBJ2-7; the D is unclear. CDR1 and CDR2 from the germline V gene are SGHKS and YYEKEE (reference sequence). Trimming took 0 bases from V and 3 from J, leaving 4 bases between them. The length of the CDR3 is 12 residues. CDR3 sequence reads: CASSLAFYEQYF. As DNA, the CDR3 is TGTGCCAGCAGCTTGGCTTTCTACGAGCAGTACTTC.

Concerning this clone itself: Distinct nucleotide sequences in the sample also encode this CDR3. This chain connects TRBV3-1 (or the pseudogene TRBV3-2) to TRBJ1-3; D remains ambiguous. Germline loops: CDR1 LGHDT, CDR2 YNNKEL (reference sequence). The CDR3 totals 15 residues. Trimming took off 1 base at V and 1 base at J, with 8 bases between the two ends. The CDR3 region is CASSQGSRSGNTIYF. CDR3 DNA: TGTGCCAGCAGCCAAGGATCCAGATCTGGAAACACCATATATTTT.

The chain has TRBV10-1 and TRBJ2-3; the match to TRBD1 covers 11 bases. The CDR3 spans 13 residues. Germline assignment: CDR1 WNHNN and CDR2 SYGVQD (reference sequence). The V segment lost 8 bases and the J segment 4 bases; nucleotides outside the gene matches: 2. This CDR3 is CASGQGAADTQYF. CDR3 DNA sequence: TGCGCCAGCGGACAGGGGGCCGCAGATACGCAGTATTTT.

This chain uses TRBV18 with TRBJ2-2; D not resolved. Germline V gene sequence: CDR1 KGHSH, CDR2 LQKENI. V was pared by 0 bases and J by 2 bases, with 10 bases between. The CDR3 sequence is 16 residues long. CDR3 nucleotides: TGTGCCAGCTCACCACCTGACATCATAAACACCGGGGAGCTGTTTTTT. Protein sequence: CASSPPDIINTGELFF.

The J gene is TRBJ1-4, the V gene TRBV2; 8 bases align to TRBD1. CDR3 length: 16 amino acids. Trimming removed 5 bases from V and 5 bases from J; junction bases left unmatched: 10. Germline V gene lookup returns CDR1 SNHLY and CDR2 FYNNEI. The CDR3 DNA is TGTGCCAGCAGTCGAGACAGACAGGGGTTAAATGAAAAACTGTTTTTT. It specifies CASSRDRQGLNEKLFF.

The chain combines TRBV14 with TRBJ2-7; the match to TRBD1 covers 9 bases. Germline V gene sequence: CDR1 SGHDN, CDR2 FVKESK. The CDR3 length is 14 residues. After removal of 4 bases from V and 4 bases from J, the junction contained 5 bases not matched to a gene. The CDR3 reads CASSRGQGGYEQYF. The CDR3 nucleotides read TGTGCCAGCAGCCGGGGACAGGGAGGGTACGAGCAGTACTTC.

The rearrangement links TRBV5-5 to TRBJ2-7; TRBD2 might be the D (5 bases). Germline V lookup: CDR1 SGHKS, CDR2 YYEKEE (reference sequence). The V and J ends lost 0 bases and 6 bases respectively, with 13 bases between them. This CDR3 has 14 residues. The DNA for the CDR3 is TGTGCCAGCAGCTTGGGTGTACGGGGTGGCGAGCAGTACGTC. Amino acid sequence: CASSLGVRGGEQYV.

The chain employs TRBV28 and TRBJ2-2; the D is unclear. Deletions cut 7 bases from V and 1 base from J, with 7 bases between. This CDR3 has 13 amino acids. The germline gives CDR1 MDHEN, CDR2 SYDVKM. The CDR3 spells CASMSQNTGELFF. CDR3 coding DNA: TGTGCCAGCATGAGTCAGAACACCGGGGAGCTGTTTTTT.

This clone was seen only once. The chain recombines TRBV5-1 with TRBJ2-5; 10 bases map to TRBD1. V lost 0 bases and J lost 9; bases outside the gene matches: 14. This CDR3 has 17 residues. Germline-derived CDR1 and CDR2 are SGHRS and YFSETQ. CDR3 DNA: TGCGCCAGCAGCTTGGATAATTTCCGGGACAGGGGCTCGTCCCAGTACTTC. It codes for CASSLDNFRDRGSSQYF.

The gene calls are TRBV28 and TRBJ1-1; 10 positions agree with TRBD1. With 4 bases clipped from V and 6 bases from J, the junction kept 8 bases outside the gene matches. Germline V gene lookup returns CDR1 MDHEN and CDR2 SYDVKM. CDR3 length: 15 amino acids. Here the CDR3 reads CASSSRDRGLSEAFF. The CDR3 DNA reads as TGTGCCAGCAGTTCCCGGGACAGGGGACTTTCTGAAGCTTTCTTT.

This clone showed up just once. V and J are TRBV27 and TRBJ1-5; D gene unclear. V lost 2 bases and J 7 bases, leaving 9 bases between the germline ends. CDR3 size: 13 residues. Germline V CDR1 and CDR2: MNHEY, SMNVEV (reference sequence). The CDR3 DNA reads as TGTGCCAGCAGTTTAGGGTCTAGGCAGCCCCAGCATTTT. Encoded protein: CASSLGSRQPQHF.

The CDR3: CASSPRFEAGEAGELFF. In DNA form, the CDR3 reads TGTGCCAGTAGTCCCCGATTCGAAGCGGGCGAGGCCGGGGAGCTGTTTTTT. This chain connects TRBV19 to TRBJ2-2, with D possibly TRBD2 on 6 matching bases. V lost 5 bases, J lost 6 bases, and 22 bases lay in between. The germline gives CDR1 LNHDA, CDR2 SQIVND (reference sequence). The CDR3 is 17 amino acids.

The chain links TRBV12-3 or TRBV12-4 to TRBJ1-2, with 7 bases that match TRBD1. This CDR3 is 13 amino acids long. V was pared by 6 bases and J by 1 base, with 2 bases of the junction left unmatched. The CDR3, as DNA: TGTGCCAGCAGCGGGGACAGTAACTATGGCTACACCTTC. Translating gives CASSGDSNYGYTF.

V gene TRBV5-4 combines with J gene TRBJ1-2; TRBD1 matches at 7 bases. J gave up 4 bases and V 0 bases, and 3 bases lay outside the gene matches. CDR3 size: 14 residues. CDR1 is SGHNT and CDR2 is YYREEE in the germline V gene (reference sequence). This CDR3 reads CASSLVAGGYGYTF. The CDR3 region has the DNA TGTGCCAGCAGCTTGGTGGCAGGGGGCTATGGCTACACCTTC.

This chain connects TRBV12-2 to TRBJ2-7; no DNA check was done on the table's D call, TRBD2. TRBV12-2 has pseudogene status. The length of the CDR3 is 17 residues. CDR3 in DNA: TGTGCAAGTCGCACCCAAGGTGGAGGCCGTAGCTCCTACGAGCAGTACTTC. Its protein product is CASRTQGGGRSSYEQYF.

This clone was seen a few times. The V and J genes are TRBV6-5 and TRBJ1-5, with TRBD1 matching over 10 bases. V shed 5 bases, J shed 5 bases, and the junction held 6 bases outside the gene matches. This CDR3 has 15 amino acids. The germline gives CDR1 MNHEY, CDR2 SVGAGI. Here the CDR3 reads CASSIGTGVDQPQHF. The DNA of the CDR3 is TGTGCCAGCAGTATCGGGACAGGGGTAGATCAGCCCCAGCATTTT.

The chain carries TRBV9 and TRBJ2-2; D is perhaps TRBD1 (5 bases). This CDR3 is 15 amino acids long. Trimming removed 4 bases from V and 2 bases from J, with 12 bases in between. The germline V gene has CDR1 SGDLS and CDR2 YYNGEE. For the CDR3, the DNA is TGTGCCAGCAGCCCTCGAAGGGGCAACACCGGGGAGCTGTTTTTT. The encoded protein is CASSPRRGNTGELFF.